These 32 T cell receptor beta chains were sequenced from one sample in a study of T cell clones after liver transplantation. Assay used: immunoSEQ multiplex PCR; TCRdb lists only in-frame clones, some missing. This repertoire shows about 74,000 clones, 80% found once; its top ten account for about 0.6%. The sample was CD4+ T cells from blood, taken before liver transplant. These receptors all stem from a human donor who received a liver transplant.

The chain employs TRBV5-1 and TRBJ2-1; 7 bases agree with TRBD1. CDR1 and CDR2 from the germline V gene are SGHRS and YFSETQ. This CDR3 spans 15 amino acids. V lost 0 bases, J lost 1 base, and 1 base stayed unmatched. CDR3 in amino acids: CASSLATGSYNEQFF. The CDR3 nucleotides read TGCGCCAGCAGCTTGGCGACAGGGTCCTACAATGAGCAGTTCTTC.

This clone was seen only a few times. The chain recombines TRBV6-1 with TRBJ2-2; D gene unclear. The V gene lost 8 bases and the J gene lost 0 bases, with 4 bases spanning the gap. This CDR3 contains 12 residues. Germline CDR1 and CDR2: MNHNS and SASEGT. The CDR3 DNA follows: TGTGCCAGCTTCCCGAACACCGGGGAGCTGTTTTTT. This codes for CASFPNTGELFF.

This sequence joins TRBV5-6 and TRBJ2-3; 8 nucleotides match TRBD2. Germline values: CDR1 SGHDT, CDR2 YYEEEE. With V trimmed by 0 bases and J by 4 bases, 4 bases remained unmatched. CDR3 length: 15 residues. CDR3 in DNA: TGTGCCAGCAGCTTGGGAGTAGCGGGACCAGATACGCAGTATTTT. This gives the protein CASSLGVAGPDTQYF.

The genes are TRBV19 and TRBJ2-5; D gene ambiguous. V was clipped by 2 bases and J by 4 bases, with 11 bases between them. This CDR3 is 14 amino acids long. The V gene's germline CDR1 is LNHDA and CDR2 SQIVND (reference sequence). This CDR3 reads CASSIMASVETQYF. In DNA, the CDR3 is TGTGCCAGTAGTATAATGGCCAGCGTAGAGACCCAGTACTTC.

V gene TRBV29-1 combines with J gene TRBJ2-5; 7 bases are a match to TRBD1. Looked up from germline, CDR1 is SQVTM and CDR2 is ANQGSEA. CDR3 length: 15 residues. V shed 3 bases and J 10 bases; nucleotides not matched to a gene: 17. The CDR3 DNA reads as TGCAGCGTTGAGGGGGTGACAGGGATCTCTCCGAACCAGTACTTC. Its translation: CSVEGVTGISPNQYF.

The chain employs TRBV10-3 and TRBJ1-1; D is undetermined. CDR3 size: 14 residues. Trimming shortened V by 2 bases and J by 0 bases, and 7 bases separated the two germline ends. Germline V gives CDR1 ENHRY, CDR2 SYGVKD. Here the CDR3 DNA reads TGTGCCATCAGTGAGAGCCAGCTGAACACTGAAGCTTTCTTT. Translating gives CAISESQLNTEAFF.

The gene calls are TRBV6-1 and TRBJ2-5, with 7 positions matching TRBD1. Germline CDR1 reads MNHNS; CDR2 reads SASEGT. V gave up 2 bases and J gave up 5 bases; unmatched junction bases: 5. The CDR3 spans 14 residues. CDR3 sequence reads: CASSETGVWETQYF. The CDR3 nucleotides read TGTGCCAGCAGTGAAACAGGGGTCTGGGAGACCCAGTACTTC.

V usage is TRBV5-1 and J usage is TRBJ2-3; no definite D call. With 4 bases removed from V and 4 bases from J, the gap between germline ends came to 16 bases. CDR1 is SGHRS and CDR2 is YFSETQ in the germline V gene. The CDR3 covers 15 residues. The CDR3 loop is CASSPKLGNSDTQYF. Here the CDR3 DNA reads TGCGCCAGCAGCCCCAAGCTGGGGAATTCAGATACGCAGTATTTT.

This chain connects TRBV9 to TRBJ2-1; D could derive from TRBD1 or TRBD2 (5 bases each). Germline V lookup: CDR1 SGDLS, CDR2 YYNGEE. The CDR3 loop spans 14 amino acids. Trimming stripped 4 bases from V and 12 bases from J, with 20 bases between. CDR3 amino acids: CASSSQGLGVSQFF. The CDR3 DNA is TGTGCCAGCAGCTCCCAAGGCTTGGGGGTCTCGCAGTTCTTC.

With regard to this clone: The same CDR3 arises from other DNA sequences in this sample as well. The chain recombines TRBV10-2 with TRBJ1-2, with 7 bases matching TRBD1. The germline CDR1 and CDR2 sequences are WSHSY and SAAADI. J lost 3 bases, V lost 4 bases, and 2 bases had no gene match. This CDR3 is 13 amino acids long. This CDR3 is CASSGTGDYGYTF. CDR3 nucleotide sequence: TGCGCCAGCAGTGGGACAGGAGACTATGGCTACACCTTC.

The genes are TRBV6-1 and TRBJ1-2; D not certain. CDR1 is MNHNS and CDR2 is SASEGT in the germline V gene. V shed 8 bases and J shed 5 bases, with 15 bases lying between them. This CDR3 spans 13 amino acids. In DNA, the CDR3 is TGTGCCAGCTCCAAACCCGGGAATTATGGCTACACCTTC. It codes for CASSKPGNYGYTF.

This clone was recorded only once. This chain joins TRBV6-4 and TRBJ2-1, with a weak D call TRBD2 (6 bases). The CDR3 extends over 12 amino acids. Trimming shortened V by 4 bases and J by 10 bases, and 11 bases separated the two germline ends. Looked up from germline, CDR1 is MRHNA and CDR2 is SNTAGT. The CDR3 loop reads CASSAPRGEQFF. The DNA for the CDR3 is TGTGCCAGCAGTGCCCCCCGGGGGGAGCAGTTCTTC.

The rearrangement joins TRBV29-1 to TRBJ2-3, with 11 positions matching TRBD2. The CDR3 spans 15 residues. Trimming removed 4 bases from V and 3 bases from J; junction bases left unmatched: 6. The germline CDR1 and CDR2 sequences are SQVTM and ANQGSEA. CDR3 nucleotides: TGCAGCGTTGTAGCGGGAGGGCCTAGGACAGATACGCAGTATTTT. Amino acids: CSVVAGGPRTDTQYF.

Here the CDR3 DNA reads TGTGCCAGCAGTTTAATTCGCGGGGTTCCTTTCACAGATACGCAGTATTTT. This translates into CASSLIRGVPFTDTQYF. V gene TRBV28 combines with J gene TRBJ2-3, with D maybe TRBD2 (6 bases). Germline CDR1 MDHEN, CDR2 SYDVKM. The CDR3 sequence is 17 residues long. Trimming took off 2 bases at V and 2 bases at J, with 17 bases between the two ends.

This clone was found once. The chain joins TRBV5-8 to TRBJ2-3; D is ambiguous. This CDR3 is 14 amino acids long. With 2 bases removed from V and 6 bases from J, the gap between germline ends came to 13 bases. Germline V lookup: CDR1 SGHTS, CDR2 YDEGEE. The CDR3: CASSFPGTLDTQYF. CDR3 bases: TGTGCCAGCAGCTTCCCTGGAACGCTCGATACGCAGTATTTT.

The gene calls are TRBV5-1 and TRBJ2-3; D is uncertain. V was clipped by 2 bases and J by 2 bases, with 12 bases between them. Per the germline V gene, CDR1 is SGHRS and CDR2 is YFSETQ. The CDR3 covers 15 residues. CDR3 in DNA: TGCGCCAGCAGCTTCCAGGAACCCCACACAGATACGCAGTATTTT. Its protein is CASSFQEPHTDTQYF. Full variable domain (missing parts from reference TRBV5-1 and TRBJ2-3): KAGVTQTPRYLIKTRGQQVTLSCSPISGHRSVSWYQQTPGQGLQFLFEYFSETQRNKGNFPGRFSGRQFSNSRSEMNVSTLELGDSALYLCASSFQEPHTDTQYFGPGTRLTVL.

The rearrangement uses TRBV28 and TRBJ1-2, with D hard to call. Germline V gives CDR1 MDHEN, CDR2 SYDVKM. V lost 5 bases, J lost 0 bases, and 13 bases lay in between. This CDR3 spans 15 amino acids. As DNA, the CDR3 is TGTGCCAGCAGTACTCACGGCTCTACTAACTATGGCTACACCTTC. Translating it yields CASSTHGSTNYGYTF.

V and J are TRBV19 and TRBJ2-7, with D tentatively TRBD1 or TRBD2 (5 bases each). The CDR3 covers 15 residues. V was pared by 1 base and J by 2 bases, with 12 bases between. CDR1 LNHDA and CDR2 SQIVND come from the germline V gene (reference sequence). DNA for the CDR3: TGTGCCAGTAGTATAGGGCAGGGACCGACCTACGAGCAGTACTTC. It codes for CASSIGQGPTYEQYF.

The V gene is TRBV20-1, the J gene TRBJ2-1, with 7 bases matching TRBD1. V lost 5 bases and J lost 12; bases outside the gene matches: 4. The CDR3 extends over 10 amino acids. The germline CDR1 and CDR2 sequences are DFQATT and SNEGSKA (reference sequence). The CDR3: CSAGNRGQFF. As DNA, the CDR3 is TGCAGTGCTGGTAACAGGGGGCAGTTCTTC.

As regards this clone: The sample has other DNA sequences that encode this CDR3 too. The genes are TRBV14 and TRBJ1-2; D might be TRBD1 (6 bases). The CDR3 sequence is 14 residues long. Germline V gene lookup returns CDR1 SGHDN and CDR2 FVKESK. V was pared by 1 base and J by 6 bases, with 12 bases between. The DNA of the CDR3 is TGTGCCAGCAGCCAAGTTACTGGGGGCGATGGCTACACCTTC. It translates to CASSQVTGGDGYTF. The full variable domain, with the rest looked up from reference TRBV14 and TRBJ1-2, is EAGVTQFPSHSVIEKGQTVTLRCDPISGHDNLYWYRRVMGKEIKFLLHFVKESKQDESGMPNNRFLAERTGGTYSTLKVQPAELEDSGVYFCASSQVTGGDGYTFGSGTRLTVV.

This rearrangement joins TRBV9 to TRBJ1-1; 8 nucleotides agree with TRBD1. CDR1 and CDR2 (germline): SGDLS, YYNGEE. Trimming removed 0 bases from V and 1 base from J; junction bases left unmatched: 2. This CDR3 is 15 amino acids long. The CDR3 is CASSVVGTGNTEAFF. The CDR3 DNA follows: TGTGCCAGCAGCGTAGTGGGGACAGGGAACACTGAAGCTTTCTTT.

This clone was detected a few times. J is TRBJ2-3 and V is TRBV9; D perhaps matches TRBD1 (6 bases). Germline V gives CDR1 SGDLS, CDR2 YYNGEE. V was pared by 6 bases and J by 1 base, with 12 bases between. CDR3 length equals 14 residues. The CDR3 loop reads CASNPWTGTDTQYF. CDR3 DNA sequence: TGTGCCAGCAACCCCTGGACAGGCACAGATACGCAGTATTTT.

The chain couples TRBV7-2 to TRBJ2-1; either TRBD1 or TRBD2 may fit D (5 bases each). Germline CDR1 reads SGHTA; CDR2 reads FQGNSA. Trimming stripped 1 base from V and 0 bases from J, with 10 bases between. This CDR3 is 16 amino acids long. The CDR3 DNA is TGTGCCAGCAGCTTAGTCGGGGCGAGCTCCTACAATGAGCAGTTCTTC. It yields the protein CASSLVGASSYNEQFF.

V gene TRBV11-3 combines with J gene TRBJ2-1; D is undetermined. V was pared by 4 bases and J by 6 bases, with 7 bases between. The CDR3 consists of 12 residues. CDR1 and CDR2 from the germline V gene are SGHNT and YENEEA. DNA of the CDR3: TGTGCCAGCAGCTACCTAACCAATGAGCAGTTCTTC. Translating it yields CASSYLTNEQFF.

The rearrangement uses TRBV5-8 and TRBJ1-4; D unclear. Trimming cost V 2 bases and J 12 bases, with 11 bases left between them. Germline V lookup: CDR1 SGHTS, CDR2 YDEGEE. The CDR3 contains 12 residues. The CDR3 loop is CASSLIKRELFF. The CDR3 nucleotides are TGTGCCAGCAGCTTAATTAAAAGGGAACTGTTTTTT.

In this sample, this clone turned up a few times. The CDR3 loop is CASSGSLAGGGQFF. The CDR3 DNA is TGTGCCAGCAGCGGGTCCCTAGCGGGAGGGGGGCAGTTCTTC. V gene TRBV11-3 combines with J gene TRBJ2-1, with TRBD2 matching over 12 bases. The CDR3 loop spans 14 amino acids. Germline assignment: CDR1 SGHNT and CDR2 YENEEA. The ends lost 5 bases at V and 12 bases at J; junction bases unmatched: 8. Supplemented by reference TRBV11-3 and TRBJ2-1, the full variable domain reads EAGVVQSPRYKIIEKKQPVAFWCNPISGHNTLYWYLQNLGQGPELLIRYENEEAVDDSQLPKDRFSAERLKGVDSTLKIQPAELGDSAVYLCASSGSLAGGGQFFGPGTRLTVL.

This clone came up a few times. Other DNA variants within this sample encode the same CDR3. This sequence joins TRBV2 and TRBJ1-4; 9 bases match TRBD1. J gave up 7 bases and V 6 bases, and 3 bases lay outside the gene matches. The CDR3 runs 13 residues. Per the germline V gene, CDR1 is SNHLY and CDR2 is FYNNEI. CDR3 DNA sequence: TGTGCCAGCAGGGACAGGGGCGGTGAAAAACTGTTTTTT. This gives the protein CASRDRGGEKLFF. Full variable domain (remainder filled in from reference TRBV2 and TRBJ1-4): EPEVTQTPSHQVTQMGQEVILRCVPISNHLYFYWYRQILGQKVEFLVSFYNNEISEKSEIFDDQFSVERPDGSNFTLKIRSTKLEDSAMYFCASRDRGGEKLFFGSGTQLSVL.

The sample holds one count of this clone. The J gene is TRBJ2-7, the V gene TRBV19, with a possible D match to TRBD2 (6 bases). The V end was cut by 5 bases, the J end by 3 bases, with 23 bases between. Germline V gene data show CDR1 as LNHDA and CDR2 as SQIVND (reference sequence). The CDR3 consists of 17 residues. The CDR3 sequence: CASSGGGNRGRYYEQYF. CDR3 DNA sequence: TGTGCCAGTAGTGGGGGAGGTAATAGGGGACGCTACTACGAGCAGTACTTC.

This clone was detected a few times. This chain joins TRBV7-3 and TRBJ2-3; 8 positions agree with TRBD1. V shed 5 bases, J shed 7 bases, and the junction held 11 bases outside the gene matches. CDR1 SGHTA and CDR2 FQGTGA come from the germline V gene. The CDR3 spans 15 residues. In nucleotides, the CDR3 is TGTGCCAGCAGCCTAAGGGGGACAGGATCGCATACGCAGTATTTT. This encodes CASSLRGTGSHTQYF.

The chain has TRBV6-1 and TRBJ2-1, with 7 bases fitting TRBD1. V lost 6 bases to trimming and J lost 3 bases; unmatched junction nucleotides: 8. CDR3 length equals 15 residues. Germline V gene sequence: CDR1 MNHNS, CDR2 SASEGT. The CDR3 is CASRKGDSLYNEQFF. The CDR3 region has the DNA TGTGCCAGCAGGAAAGGGGACAGCCTCTACAATGAGCAGTTCTTC.

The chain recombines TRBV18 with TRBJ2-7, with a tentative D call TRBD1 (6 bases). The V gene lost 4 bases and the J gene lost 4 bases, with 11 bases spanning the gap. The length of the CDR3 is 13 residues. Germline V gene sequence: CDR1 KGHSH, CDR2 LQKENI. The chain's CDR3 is CASSLRQEYEQYF. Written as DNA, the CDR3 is TGTGCCAGCTCACTGAGACAGGAGTACGAGCAGTACTTC.

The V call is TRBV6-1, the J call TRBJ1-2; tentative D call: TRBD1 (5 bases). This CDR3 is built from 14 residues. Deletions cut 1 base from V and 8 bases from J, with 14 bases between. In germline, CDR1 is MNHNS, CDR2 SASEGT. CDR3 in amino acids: CASSEGGTPVGYTF. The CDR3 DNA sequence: TGTGCCAGCAGTGAAGGGGGGACCCCTGTAGGCTACACCTTC.